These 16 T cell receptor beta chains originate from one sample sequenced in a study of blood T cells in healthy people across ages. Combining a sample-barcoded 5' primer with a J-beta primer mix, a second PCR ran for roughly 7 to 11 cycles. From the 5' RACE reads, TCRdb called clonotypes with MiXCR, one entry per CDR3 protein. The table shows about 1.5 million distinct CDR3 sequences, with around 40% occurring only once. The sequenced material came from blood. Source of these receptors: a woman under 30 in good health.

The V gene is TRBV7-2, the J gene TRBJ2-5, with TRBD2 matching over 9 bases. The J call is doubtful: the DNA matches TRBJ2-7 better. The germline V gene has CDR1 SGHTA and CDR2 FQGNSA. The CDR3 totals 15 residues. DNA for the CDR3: TGTGCCAGCAGCCCACTAGGCGGGGGGGCCCGCGAGCAGTACTTC. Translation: CASSPLGGGAREQYF.

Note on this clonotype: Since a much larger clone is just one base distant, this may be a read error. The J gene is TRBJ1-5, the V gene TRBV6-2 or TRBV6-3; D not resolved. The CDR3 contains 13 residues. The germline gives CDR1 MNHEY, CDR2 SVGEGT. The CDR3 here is CASSDSGRQPQHF. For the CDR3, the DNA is TGTGCCAGCAGTGACTCGGGCCGTCAGCCCCAGCATTTT.

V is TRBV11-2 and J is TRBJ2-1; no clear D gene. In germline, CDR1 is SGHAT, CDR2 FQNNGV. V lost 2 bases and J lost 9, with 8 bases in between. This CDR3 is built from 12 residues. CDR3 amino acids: CASSLNVGEQFF. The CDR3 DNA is TGTGCCAGCAGCTTAAATGTCGGTGAGCAGTTCTTC.

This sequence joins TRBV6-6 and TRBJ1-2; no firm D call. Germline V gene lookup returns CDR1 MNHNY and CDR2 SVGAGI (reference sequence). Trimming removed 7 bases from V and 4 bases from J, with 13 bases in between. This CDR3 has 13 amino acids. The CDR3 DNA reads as TGTGCCAGCACCCGCGACGGTAGCTATGGCTACACCTTC. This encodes CASTRDGSYGYTF.

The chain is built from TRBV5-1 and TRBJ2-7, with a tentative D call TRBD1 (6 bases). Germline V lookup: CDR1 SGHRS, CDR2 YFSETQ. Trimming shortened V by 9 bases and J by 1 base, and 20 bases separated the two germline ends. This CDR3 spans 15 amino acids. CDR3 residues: CATRERPTGSYEQYF. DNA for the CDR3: TGCGCCACCAGGGAGCGGCCGACAGGTTCCTACGAGCAGTACTTC. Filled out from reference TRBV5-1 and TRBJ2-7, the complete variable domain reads KAGVTQTPRYLIKTRGQQVTLSCSPISGHRSVSWYQQTPGQGLQFLFEYFSETQRNKGNFPGRFSGRQFSNSRSEMNVSTLELGDSALYLCATRERPTGSYEQYFGPGTRLTVT.

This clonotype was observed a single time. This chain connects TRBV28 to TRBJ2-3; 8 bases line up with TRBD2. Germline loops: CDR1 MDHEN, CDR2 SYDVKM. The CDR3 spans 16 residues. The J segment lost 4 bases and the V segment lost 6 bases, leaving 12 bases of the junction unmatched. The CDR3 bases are TGTGCCAGCAGGCGATCGGGAGGGCCGAGGTCAGATACGCAGTATTTT. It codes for CASRRSGGPRSDTQYF.

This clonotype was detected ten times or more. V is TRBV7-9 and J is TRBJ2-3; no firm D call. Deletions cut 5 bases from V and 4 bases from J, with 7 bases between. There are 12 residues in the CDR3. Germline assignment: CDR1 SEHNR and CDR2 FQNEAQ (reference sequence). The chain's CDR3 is CASSRISDTQYF. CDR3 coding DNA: TGTGCCAGCAGCCGGATTTCAGATACGCAGTATTTT.

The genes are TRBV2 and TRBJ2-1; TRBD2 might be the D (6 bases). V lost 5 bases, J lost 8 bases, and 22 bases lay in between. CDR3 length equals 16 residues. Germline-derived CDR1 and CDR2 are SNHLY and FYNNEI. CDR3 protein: CASSTFETRSRDEQFF. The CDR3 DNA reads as TGTGCCAGCAGTACTTTTGAGACTAGAAGTAGGGATGAGCAGTTCTTC.

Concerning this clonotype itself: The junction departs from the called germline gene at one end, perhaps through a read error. CDR3 residues: CVSSPLAGGPYNEQFF. The CDR3 coding sequence is TGTGTCAGCAGCCCCTTAGCGGGGGGGCCCTACAATGAGCAGTTCTTC. V and J are TRBV7-2 and TRBJ2-1; the match to TRBD2 covers 11 bases. CDR3 length: 16 residues. CDR1 is SGHTA and CDR2 is FQGNSA in the germline V gene.

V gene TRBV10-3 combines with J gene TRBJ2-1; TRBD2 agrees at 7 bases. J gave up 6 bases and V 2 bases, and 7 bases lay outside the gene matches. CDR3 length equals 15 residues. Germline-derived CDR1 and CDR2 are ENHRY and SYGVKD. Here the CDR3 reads CAISEGTGTTNEQFF. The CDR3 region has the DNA TGTGCCATCAGTGAGGGAACCGGGACTACCAATGAGCAGTTCTTC.

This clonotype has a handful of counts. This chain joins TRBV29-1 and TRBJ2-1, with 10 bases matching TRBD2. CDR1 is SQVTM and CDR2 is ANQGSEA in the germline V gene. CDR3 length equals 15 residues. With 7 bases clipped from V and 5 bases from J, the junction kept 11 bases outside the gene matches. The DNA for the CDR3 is TGCAGCGCCCGCGCGGGGCTAGCGGGAGACAATGAGCAGTTCTTC. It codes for CSARAGLAGDNEQFF.

The CDR3, as DNA: TGTGCCAGCTCACCACCGCAGGGACGAGAGACCCAGTACTTC. This sequence encodes CASSPPQGRETQYF. The chain recombines TRBV18 with TRBJ2-7; either TRBD1 or TRBD2 may supply D (5 bases each). The J call may be in error: the DNA end matches TRBJ2-5 better. This CDR3 has 14 residues. Germline lookup yields CDR1 KGHSH and CDR2 LQKENI.

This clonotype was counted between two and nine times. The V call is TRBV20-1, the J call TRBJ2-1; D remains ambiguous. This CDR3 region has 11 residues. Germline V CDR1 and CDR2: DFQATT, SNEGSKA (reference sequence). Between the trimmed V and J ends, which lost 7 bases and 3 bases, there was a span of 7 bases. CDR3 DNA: TGCAGTGTTTCCCACTACAATGAGCAGTTCTTC. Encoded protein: CSVSHYNEQFF.

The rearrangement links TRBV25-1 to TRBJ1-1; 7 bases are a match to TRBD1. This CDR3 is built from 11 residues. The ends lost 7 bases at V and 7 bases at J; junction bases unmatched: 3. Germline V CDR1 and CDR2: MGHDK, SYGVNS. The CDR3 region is CASTQGIEAFF. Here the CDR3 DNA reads TGTGCCAGCACACAGGGGATTGAAGCTTTCTTT.

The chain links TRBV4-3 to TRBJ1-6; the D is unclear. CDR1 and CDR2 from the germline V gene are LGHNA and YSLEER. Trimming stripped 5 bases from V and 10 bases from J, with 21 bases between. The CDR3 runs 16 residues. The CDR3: CASSFTLQASKSPLHF. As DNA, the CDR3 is TGCGCCAGCAGCTTTACCCTTCAAGCGTCGAAATCACCCCTCCACTTT.

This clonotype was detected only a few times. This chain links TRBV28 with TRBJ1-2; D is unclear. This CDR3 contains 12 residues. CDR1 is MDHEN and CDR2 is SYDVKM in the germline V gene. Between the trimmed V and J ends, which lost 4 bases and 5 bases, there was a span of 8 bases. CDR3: CASSSPAYGYTF. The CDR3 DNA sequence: TGTGCCAGCAGTTCACCGGCGTATGGCTACACCTTC.